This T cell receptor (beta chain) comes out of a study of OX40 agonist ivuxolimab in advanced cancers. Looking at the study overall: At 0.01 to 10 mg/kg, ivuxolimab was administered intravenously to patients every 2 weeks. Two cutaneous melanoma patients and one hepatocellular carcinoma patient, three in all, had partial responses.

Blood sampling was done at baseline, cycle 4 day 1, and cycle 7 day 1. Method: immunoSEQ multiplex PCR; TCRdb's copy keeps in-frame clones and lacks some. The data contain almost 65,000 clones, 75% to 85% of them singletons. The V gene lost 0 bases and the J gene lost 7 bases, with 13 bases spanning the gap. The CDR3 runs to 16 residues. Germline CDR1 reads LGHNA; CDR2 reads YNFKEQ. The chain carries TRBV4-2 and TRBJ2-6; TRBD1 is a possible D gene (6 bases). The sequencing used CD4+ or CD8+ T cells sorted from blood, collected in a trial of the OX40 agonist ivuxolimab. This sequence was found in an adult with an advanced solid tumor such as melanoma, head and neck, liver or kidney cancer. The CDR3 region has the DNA TGTGCCAGCAGCCAAGATTGGGGGCAAGAAGCCAACGTCCTGACTTTC. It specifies CASSQDWGQEANVLTF.